Below, 22 T cell receptor beta chains from the same sample are listed, as sequenced in a study of T cells in Graves' hyperthyroidism and ophthalmopathy (dated 2019 in TCRdb). Library method: multiplex PCR. The reads were generated on an Illumina HiSeq 2000. The TCR beta CDR3 regions were amplified from the RNA transcripts. The first round of RT-PCR for the TCR CDR3 was performed with the HTBI primer set and the Qiagen OneStep RT-PCR kit. TCRdb trimmed public reads at Q25 via fastp, called clones via MiXCR and kept in-frame beta chains. For every CDR3 protein sequence, its rows merge into one entry that carries the most common genes and DNA. Recorded for this sample are under 350,000 distinct CDR3 sequences; roughly 15% of them occurred a single time. In total, the top ten clones hold 34% of the sample. Sequencing was performed on blood. Receptors originate from a woman aged 40-49 years with Graves' ophthalmopathy.

The rearrangement links TRBV3-1 to TRBJ2-3, with a possible D match to TRBD2 (6 bases). This CDR3 comprises 19 residues. Germline assignment: CDR1 LGHDT and CDR2 YNNKEL (reference sequence). The V and J ends lost 0 bases and 5 bases respectively, with 24 bases between them. CDR3 DNA: TGTGCCAGCAGCCAAGAGCTTCCGGGACTCACCCTGGGGCGAGATACGCAGTATTTT. It specifies CASSQELPGLTLGRDTQYF.

This clonotype was seen ten or more times. This chain uses TRBV11-2 with TRBJ2-5, with TRBD2 matching over 11 bases. This CDR3 is built from 18 residues. The junction had 9 bases not matched to a gene; V was cut back by 1 base and J by 2 bases. Looked up from germline, CDR1 is SGHAT and CDR2 is FQNNGV. The CDR3 protein is CASSLVASGGPIQETQYF. The CDR3, as DNA: TGTGCCAGCAGCTTAGTGGCTAGCGGGGGGCCAATACAAGAGACCCAGTACTTC.

This clonotype was found a few times. J is TRBJ2-7 and V is TRBV7-9; 9 positions agree with TRBD1. The J segment lost 6 bases and the V segment lost 2 bases, leaving 8 bases of the junction unmatched. Germline V gene lookup returns CDR1 SEHNR and CDR2 FQNEAQ (reference sequence). The CDR3 spans 15 residues. CDR3 in DNA: TGTGCCAGCAGCTTACCAGGCGGGACAGGGCGCGAGCAGTACTTC. It encodes CASSLPGGTGREQYF.

This clonotype has a count of ten or more. The J gene is TRBJ2-1, the V gene TRBV24-1; no clear D gene. The CDR3 length is 15 residues. Trimming took off 5 bases at V and 6 bases at J, with 16 bases between the two ends. CDR1 is KGHDR and CDR2 is SFDVKD in the germline V gene. The CDR3 loop reads CATSGFTLGGNEQFF. CDR3 nucleotides: TGTGCCACCAGTGGGTTCACGCTCGGCGGCAATGAGCAGTTCTTC.

The chain employs TRBV6-1 and TRBJ1-5; the match to TRBD1 covers 8 bases. Germline assignment: CDR1 MNHNS and CDR2 SASEGT. This CDR3 contains 15 residues. The V segment lost 6 bases and the J segment 4 bases; nucleotides outside the gene matches: 8. CDR3 residues: CASRQTGGSNQPQHF. The CDR3 nucleotides are TGTGCCAGCAGACAAACAGGGGGATCTAATCAGCCCCAGCATTTT.

The chain carries TRBV18 and TRBJ2-7, with 9 bases aligning to TRBD2. Germline V lookup: CDR1 KGHSH, CDR2 LQKENI. The ends lost 4 bases at V and 1 base at J; junction bases unmatched: 5. This CDR3 region has 15 residues. CDR3 region: CASSRLAGASYEQYF. The CDR3 coding sequence is TGTGCCAGCTCACGATTAGCGGGGGCATCCTACGAGCAGTACTTC.

This chain uses TRBV20-1 with TRBJ1-6, with D unclear. Trimming took off 5 bases at V and 3 bases at J, with 11 bases between the two ends. Germline V CDR1 and CDR2: DFQATT, SNEGSKA (reference sequence). The CDR3 runs to 14 residues. The CDR3 sequence: CSALDRGYNSPLHF. The CDR3 DNA follows: TGCAGTGCTCTCGACCGGGGCTATAATTCACCCCTCCACTTT.

This chain connects TRBV6-1 to TRBJ1-4; D gene unclear. V dropped 5 bases and J dropped 8 bases, with 30 bases sitting between them. There are 19 residues in the CDR3. Germline V gene sequence: CDR1 MNHNS, CDR2 SASEGT. CDR3 loop: CASSYRFRGRSPGTEKLFF. In DNA, the CDR3 is TGTGCCAGCAGTTATCGGTTTCGTGGTCGGAGTCCTGGTACGGAAAAACTGTTTTTT.

This clonotype was recorded a few times. The V gene is TRBV30, the J gene TRBJ2-5, with a possible D match to TRBD2 (6 bases). The V gene lost 1 base and the J gene lost 2 bases, with 17 bases spanning the gap. Per germline, CDR1 GTSNPN and CDR2 SVGIG (reference sequence). This CDR3 has 16 residues. The CDR3 is CAWSGIGTGSQETQYF. The CDR3 region has the DNA TGTGCCTGGAGTGGGATAGGGACTGGATCGCAAGAGACCCAGTACTTC. Filled out from reference TRBV30 and TRBJ2-5, the complete variable domain reads SQTIHQWPATLVQPVGSPLSLECTVEGTSNPNLYWYRQAAGRGLQLLFYSVGIGQISSEVPQNLSASRPQDRQFILSSKKLLLSDSGFYLCAWSGIGTGSQETQYFGPGTRLLVL.

Comments on this clonotype: One end of the junction varies from germline; a read error may be responsible. V is TRBV2 and J is TRBJ1-1, with 7 positions matching TRBD1. Germline V gene lookup returns CDR1 SNHLY and CDR2 FYNNEI. The CDR3 is 13 amino acids. The CDR3 loop is CASSVQGNTETFF. The CDR3 region has the DNA TGTGCCAGCAGCGTACAGGGGAACACTGAAACTTTCTTT.

This clonotype was seen at least ten times. The chain couples TRBV5-1 to TRBJ1-6, with a possible D match to TRBD1 (5 bases). The CDR3 contains 13 residues. V was pared by 3 bases and J by 8 bases, with 9 bases between. Germline CDR1 and CDR2: SGHRS and YFSETQ. CDR3 bases: TGCGCCAGCAGCTGGACAAGGGATTCACCCCTCCACTTT. Protein: CASSWTRDSPLHF.

This clonotype was recorded many times. V usage is TRBV25-1 and J usage is TRBJ2-3, with TRBD2 identical over 8 bases. Germline assignment: CDR1 MGHDK and CDR2 SYGVNS. This CDR3 is 16 amino acids long. The J segment lost 0 bases and the V segment lost 4 bases, leaving 6 bases of the junction unmatched. Here the CDR3 DNA reads TGTGCCAGCAGTGGGCTAGCGGGTGTTAGCACAGATACGCAGTATTTT. This encodes CASSGLAGVSTDTQYF.

This clonotype was found many times. The rearrangement links TRBV20-1 to TRBJ1-2; 10 bases agree with TRBD1. The CDR3 extends over 18 amino acids. Germline assignment: CDR1 DFQATT and CDR2 SNEGSKA (reference sequence). V lost 3 bases and J lost 4; bases outside the gene matches: 17. CDR3 DNA sequence: TGCAGTGCTAGGGATGCTTCGAGACAGGGGGCGCCGGGCTATGGCTACACCTTC. Translated, it gives CSARDASRQGAPGYGYTF.

The chain recombines TRBV29-1 with TRBJ2-5; D perhaps matches TRBD1 (5 bases). Germline values: CDR1 SQVTM, CDR2 ANQGSEA. Trimming cost V 0 bases and J 2 bases, with 7 bases left between them. The CDR3 covers 13 residues. CDR3 DNA: TGCAGCGTTGAAGAGGGGCCACAAGAGACCCAGTACTTC. This codes for CSVEEGPQETQYF.

The J gene is TRBJ2-1, the V gene TRBV20-1, with 9 bases that match TRBD2. The CDR3 has 15 amino acids. V lost 0 bases, J lost 6 bases, and 6 bases stayed unmatched. CDR1 and CDR2 from the germline V gene are DFQATT and SNEGSKA (reference sequence). CDR3 sequence reads: CSARDSRLAVNEQFF. DNA for the CDR3: TGCAGTGCTAGAGATTCGCGACTAGCGGTCAATGAGCAGTTCTTC.

In this sample, this clonotype turned up a few times. This sequence joins TRBV20-1 and TRBJ2-5; TRBD2 matches at 13 bases. The CDR3 is made up of 15 amino acids. Germline CDR1 and CDR2: DFQATT and SNEGSKA (reference sequence). The junction had 8 bases not matched to a gene; V was cut back by 5 bases and J by 5 bases. CDR3 sequence: CSALRTSGGWETQYF. CDR3 nucleotide sequence: TGCAGTGCTCTCCGGACTAGCGGGGGATGGGAGACCCAGTACTTC.

This clonotype ranks as medium-sized. The genes are TRBV6-6 and TRBJ2-1; 9 bases agree with TRBD2. CDR3 length: 15 amino acids. CDR1 and CDR2 (germline): MNHNY, SVGAGI (reference sequence). The junction had 7 bases not matched to a gene; V was cut back by 2 bases and J by 8 bases. The DNA for the CDR3 is TGTGCCAGCAGTTACCTAGCGGGAACGGGGGATGAGCAGTTCTTC. Its translation is CASSYLAGTGDEQFF.

In its sample, this clonotype was seen many times. The V and J genes are TRBV3-1 and TRBJ2-1; D is uncertain. With 0 bases removed from V and 3 bases from J, the gap between germline ends came to 12 bases. Germline V gene data show CDR1 as LGHDT and CDR2 as YNNKEL (reference sequence). The CDR3 length is 16 residues. DNA for the CDR3: TGTGCCAGCAGCCAAGATCCGCCAGCATACTACAATGAGCAGTTCTTC. Protein: CASSQDPPAYYNEQFF.

A few counts support this clonotype. This chain uses TRBV7-9 with TRBJ1-2; 8 nucleotides agree with TRBD1. From germline, CDR1 is SEHNR and CDR2 FQNEAQ (reference sequence). V lost 4 bases to trimming and J lost 0 bases; unmatched junction nucleotides: 7. The CDR3 has 16 residues. For the CDR3, the DNA is TGTGCCAGCAGCTCAGGACAGGGAATAACTAACTATGGCTACACCTTC. It yields the protein CASSSGQGITNYGYTF.

Points on this clonotype: Being one base from a much bigger clone, this may be a read error. The chain carries TRBV11-2 and TRBJ2-7; D might be TRBD1 or TRBD2, each matching 5 bases. V was pared by 5 bases and J by 6 bases, with 14 bases between. The length of the CDR3 is 13 residues. Germline V gene sequence: CDR1 SGHAT, CDR2 FQNNGV. CDR3 nucleotides: TGTGCCAGCAGCAGCCTTCGGGGCTCCGAGCAGTACTTC. This sequence encodes CASSSLRGSEQYF. Filled out from reference TRBV11-2 and TRBJ2-7, the complete variable domain reads EAGVAQSPRYKIIEKRQSVAFWCNPISGHATLYWYQQILGQGPKLLIQFQNNGVVDDSQLPKDRFSAERLKGVDSTLKIQPAKLEDSAVYLCASSSLRGSEQYFGPGTRLTVT.

This clonotype was picked up many times. This chain links TRBV7-9 with TRBJ1-2; a weak D match, TRBD1 (5 bases). The CDR3 runs to 12 residues. The V gene's germline CDR1 is SEHNR and CDR2 FQNEAQ (reference sequence). The V gene lost 4 bases and the J gene lost 8 bases, with 11 bases spanning the gap. CDR3 protein: CASSSPAGGYTF. CDR3 sequence (DNA): TGTGCCAGCAGCTCCCCCGCAGGGGGCTACACCTTC.

V and J are TRBV11-2 and TRBJ2-1; 10 positions agree with TRBD2. The CDR3 covers 20 residues. Germline V gene lookup returns CDR1 SGHAT and CDR2 FQNNGV. V gave up 2 bases and J gave up 2 bases; unmatched junction bases: 15. The CDR3 coding sequence is TGTGCCAGCAGCTTACTTGGTGGCCTTAGCGGGGGGCTCCCCTACAATGAGCAGTTCTTC. Its protein is CASSLLGGLSGGLPYNEQFF.